Shown below are 31 T cell receptor beta chains from a single sample sequenced in a study of neurological immune-mediated disorders. TCRdb itself ran the 5' RACE reads through MiXCR, one entry per CDR3 protein. This sample has about 74,000 distinct CDR3 sequences, with less than 5.5% found just once. Input material: PBMCs. These receptor sequences come from a man between 18 and 35 years old with multiple sclerosis.

This clonotype showed up just a few times. V usage is TRBV2 and J usage is TRBJ2-4; TRBD2 agrees at 12 bases. The ends lost 7 bases at V and 7 bases at J; junction bases unmatched: 8. This CDR3 spans 15 amino acids. In germline, CDR1 is SNHLY, CDR2 FYNNEI. CDR3 DNA sequence: TGTGCCAGCATGAGACTAGCGGGAGTAGAGAACATTCAGTACTTC. It is translated as CASMRLAGVENIQYF.

This clonotype was seen ten or more times. V usage is TRBV9 and J usage is TRBJ2-1; 11 bases map to TRBD2. After removal of 0 bases from V and 8 bases from J, the junction contained 4 bases not matched to a gene. Looked up from germline, CDR1 is SGDLS and CDR2 is YYNGEE. The CDR3 runs to 15 residues. CDR3 sequence: CASSVGLAGRDEQFF. The CDR3 region has the DNA TGTGCCAGCAGCGTAGGACTAGCGGGAAGGGATGAGCAGTTCTTC.

This clonotype showed up many times. The rearrangement links TRBV20-1 to TRBJ1-1; D is undetermined. This CDR3 has 11 residues. From germline, CDR1 is DFQATT and CDR2 SNEGSKA (reference sequence). The germline V and J ends were trimmed by 2 bases and 5 bases, with 6 bases remaining between them. CDR3 nucleotides: TGCAGTGCTAGATGGGGAACTGAAGCTTTCTTT. Translation: CSARWGTEAFF.

Many counts were recorded for this clonotype. The gene calls are TRBV5-6 and TRBJ1-2; no firm D call. Germline CDR1 is SGHDT and CDR2 is YYEEEE. The CDR3 length is 14 residues. Trimming stripped 3 bases from V and 7 bases from J, with 16 bases between. CDR3 bases: TGTGCCAGCAGCTATGGCCGGGCTTCACTTGGCTACACCTTC. Translated: CASSYGRASLGYTF.

This clonotype has more than one count but fewer than ten. This may be a read error, as it is one base from a much larger clone. The chain is built from TRBV5-1 and TRBJ2-2; D is possibly TRBD2 (5 bases). Between the trimmed V and J ends, which lost 0 bases and 7 bases, there was a span of 13 bases. Per germline, CDR1 SGHRS and CDR2 YFSETQ. The CDR3 runs 15 residues. This chain's CDR3 is CASSLDGKSGGELFF. In nucleotides, the CDR3 is TGCGCCAGCAGCTTGGACGGGAAGTCCGGCGGGGAGCTGTTTTTT.

The sample holds many counts of this clonotype. The CDR3, as DNA: TGCGCCAGCAGCCACACGGACAGGAGCGAGCAGTACTTC. It specifies CASSHTDRSEQYF. J is TRBJ2-7 and V is TRBV5-1; 7 nucleotides agree with TRBD1. This CDR3 comprises 13 residues. Trimming at V came to 4 bases and at J to 6 bases, leaving 7 bases not matched to a gene. Per the germline V gene, CDR1 is SGHRS and CDR2 is YFSETQ.

The chain recombines TRBV30 with TRBJ2-3, with a tentative D call TRBD2 (7 bases). The V end lost 5 bases, the J end lost 4 bases, and 10 bases lay between the germline ends. The germline gives CDR1 GTSNPN, CDR2 SVGIG (reference sequence). CDR3 length equals 12 residues. The CDR3 DNA sequence: TGTGCCTGGGGGGGGGGGCCAGATACGCAGTATTTT. Protein product: CAWGGGPDTQYF.

As to this clonotype: Since a much larger clone is just one base distant, this may be a read error. The CDR3 region has the DNA TGTGCCAGCAGTTTATGGGGTAAATCCGGCAAAAAAATTCAGTACTTC. Its protein product is CASSLWGKSGKKIQYF. This rearrangement joins TRBV28 to TRBJ2-4; the D is unclear. Germline loops: CDR1 MDHEN, CDR2 SYDVKM. There are 16 residues in the CDR3.

In this sample, this clonotype turned up many times. CDR3 residues: CASRPGTGDRASGYQETQYF. The CDR3 region has the DNA TGTGCCAGCAGACCCGGGACAGGGGATCGGGCTAGCGGGTACCAAGAGACCCAGTACTTC. The J gene is TRBJ2-5, the V gene TRBV27; TRBD1 matches at 10 bases. Germline CDR1 MNHEY, CDR2 SMNVEV (reference sequence). The CDR3 covers 20 residues. V lost 6 bases to trimming and J lost 0 bases; unmatched junction nucleotides: 19.

This clonotype was detected ten times or more. The V call is TRBV7-3, the J call TRBJ1-3; D uncertain. Trimming took 2 bases from V and 0 from J, leaving 5 bases between them. Germline CDR1 and CDR2: SGHTA and FQGTGA. This CDR3 contains 14 residues. CDR3 bases: TGTGCCAGCAGCTTATCCATCTCTGGAAACACCATATATTTT. It encodes CASSLSISGNTIYF. The complete variable domain, with remaining parts taken from reference TRBV7-3 and TRBJ1-3, reads GAGVSQTPSNKVTEKGKYVELRCDPISGHTALYWYRQSLGQGPEFLIYFQGTGAADDSGLPNDRFFAVRPEGSVSTLKIQRTERGDSAVYLCASSLSISGNTIYFGEGSWLTVV.

This clonotype was found many times. The rearrangement links TRBV28 to TRBJ1-3; 10 bases map to TRBD1. This CDR3 has 15 amino acids. Trimming took 2 bases from V and 9 from J; bases not matched to a gene: 7. From germline, CDR1 is MDHEN and CDR2 SYDVKM. CDR3 nucleotides: TGTGCCAGCAGTTTAGGGGACAGGGGACATAGCACCATATATTTT. Its protein product is CASSLGDRGHSTIYF.

In this sample, this clonotype turned up many times. The V call is TRBV21-1, the J call TRBJ1-5. TRBV21-1 is recorded as a pseudogene. CDR3 length: 15 amino acids. The CDR3 is CASSLCSDSNQPQHF. CDR3 nucleotide sequence: TGTGCCAGCAGCCTATGTTCAGATAGCAATCAGCCCCAGCATTTT.

This clonotype was seen at least ten times. The chain couples TRBV7-2 to TRBJ2-5, with TRBD2 matching 9 bases. The germline gives CDR1 SGHTA, CDR2 FQGNSA. J lost 4 bases, V lost 1 base, and 7 bases had no gene match. The CDR3 runs to 16 residues. In nucleotides, the CDR3 is TGTGCCAGCAGCTTAGTAGCGGGAGTAGGTGGAGAGACCCAGTACTTC. This sequence encodes CASSLVAGVGGETQYF.

This clonotype appeared a few times. Compared with germline, one end of the junction differs, possibly owing to a read error. The chain joins TRBV7-2 to TRBJ1-5, with D maybe TRBD1 (6 bases). The germline V gene encodes CDR1 SGHTA and CDR2 FQGNSA. This CDR3 spans 13 amino acids. The CDR3 DNA follows: TGTGCCAGCAGTACAGGGAGGAGTCAGCCCCAGAATTTT. Translated: CASSTGRSQPQNF.

Of note for this clonotype: This may stem from a read error, because a much larger clone lies one nucleotide away. The chain recombines TRBV5-1 with TRBJ2-7, with a tentative D call TRBD1 (6 bases). The germline V and J ends were trimmed by 4 bases and 7 bases, with 15 bases remaining between them. Germline V lookup: CDR1 SGHRS, CDR2 YFSETQ. The CDR3 sequence is 13 residues long. CDR3 residues: CASSPETGKEQYF. DNA of the CDR3: TGCGCCAGCAGCCCCGAAACAGGGAAAGAGCAGTACTTC.

This clonotype was observed many times. For the CDR3, the DNA is TGTGCCAGCAGTTTGACCCGGAGGGTGACTGAAGCTTTCTTT. This translates into CASSLTRRVTEAFF. The V call is TRBV12-3 or TRBV12-4, the J call TRBJ1-1; D remains unclear. This CDR3 spans 14 amino acids. Between the trimmed V and J ends, which lost 3 bases and 5 bases, there was a span of 13 bases.

In its sample, this clonotype was seen many times. Since a much larger clone is just one base distant, this may be a read error. This chain connects TRBV29-1 to TRBJ1-2; D gene unclear. Trimming stripped 0 bases from V and 4 bases from J, with 12 bases between. The CDR3 has 14 residues. The germline gives CDR1 SQVTM, CDR2 ANQGSEA. CDR3 residues: CSVEDPGKAYGYTF. CDR3 nucleotides: TGCAGCGTTGAAGATCCAGGAAAAGCCTATGGCTACACCTTC.

This clonotype was found many times. This chain connects TRBV2 to TRBJ2-4; D remains unclear. V shed 9 bases and J shed 0 bases, with 12 bases lying between them. The CDR3 has 14 residues. From germline, CDR1 is SNHLY and CDR2 FYNNEI. The CDR3 spells CASRLGLAKNIQYF. CDR3 DNA: TGTGCCAGTCGTCTAGGGTTAGCCAAAAACATTCAGTACTTC.

Ten or more counts support this clonotype. This rearrangement joins TRBV7-2 to TRBJ1-1; tentative D call: TRBD1 (6 bases). CDR1 and CDR2 from the germline V gene are SGHTA and FQGNSA. The CDR3 totals 14 residues. The V and J ends lost 6 bases and 2 bases respectively, with 13 bases between them. The CDR3 reads CASRPKGGNTEAFF. In DNA, the CDR3 is TGTGCCAGCAGGCCTAAGGGGGGCAACACTGAAGCTTTCTTT.

This clonotype occurred many times. V gene TRBV12-3 or TRBV12-4 combines with J gene TRBJ1-1; 9 bases map to TRBD1. Germline trimming cut 6 bases from V and 1 base from J; bases unmatched to any gene: 3. This CDR3 has 14 amino acids. Written as DNA, the CDR3 is TGTGCCAGCAGCTTGACAGGGGGGAACACTGAAGCTTTCTTT. Amino acids: CASSLTGGNTEAFF.

This clonotype was seen at least ten times. At one of its ends the junction is not consistent with the germline gene, which may arise from a read error. V is TRBV5-1 and J is TRBJ2-3; 9 nucleotides agree with TRBD2. This CDR3 is built from 18 residues. Germline CDR1 and CDR2: SGHRS and YFSETQ. CDR3 sequence (DNA): TGCGCCAGCAGTTTGGGGGTGAGAGCGGGAGGACCTACAGATACGCAGTATTTT. Protein: CASSLGVRAGGPTDTQYF.

This clonotype was observed at least ten times. The J gene is TRBJ2-3, the V gene TRBV20-1, with D hard to call. V was pared by 1 base and J by 0 bases, with 8 bases between. Germline V CDR1 and CDR2: DFQATT, SNEGSKA (reference sequence). The CDR3 is made up of 14 amino acids. In DNA form, the CDR3 reads TGCAGTGCTAGAGTTACGACTAGCACAGATACGCAGTATTTT. Its translation is CSARVTTSTDTQYF.

The V call is TRBV9, the J call TRBJ2-7; D possibly corresponds to TRBD2 (6 bases). CDR1 and CDR2 from the germline V gene are SGDLS and YYNGEE. The V gene lost 4 bases and the J gene lost 2 bases, with 16 bases spanning the gap. The CDR3 extends over 15 amino acids. The CDR3 reads CASSQRGGTAYEQYF. CDR3 DNA: TGTGCCAGCAGCCAGAGGGGCGGGACTGCCTACGAGCAGTACTTC.

About this clonotype itself: This could be a read error, since a much larger clone is one nucleotide away. No conserved phenylalanine or tryptophan ends this CDR3, so it is likely a read error. The gene calls are TRBV29-1 and TRBJ2-7; weak D call: TRBD2 (5 bases). The V end was cut by 6 bases, the J end by 0 bases, with 15 bases between. Germline CDR1 reads SQVTM; CDR2 reads ANQGSEA. CDR3 size: 14 residues. This chain's CDR3 is CSVGSPRGSYEQYC. The CDR3 DNA reads TGCAGCGTGGGGTCCCCCCGGGGCTCCTACGAGCAGTACTGC.

There are many counts of this clonotype. The V call is TRBV7-9, the J call TRBJ2-5, with D perhaps matching TRBD2 (5 bases). V was pared by 5 bases and J by 2 bases, with 12 bases between. The germline V gene has CDR1 SEHNR and CDR2 FQNEAQ (reference sequence). This CDR3 contains 14 residues. The CDR3 reads CASSARDYQETQYF. The CDR3 DNA is TGTGCCAGCAGCGCGAGGGATTATCAAGAGACCCAGTACTTC.

This clonotype was counted between two and nine times. The chain recombines TRBV11-3 with TRBJ2-3; D ambiguous. Germline CDR1 and CDR2: SGHNT and YENEEA. Trimming shortened V by 5 bases and J by 2 bases, and 8 bases separated the two germline ends. The CDR3 has 13 residues. The CDR3 protein is CASSREFTDTQYF. CDR3 sequence (DNA): TGTGCCAGCAGCAGGGAATTCACAGATACGCAGTATTTT.

This clonotype was counted ten times or more. The genes are TRBV9 and TRBJ2-2; 11 bases match TRBD2. This CDR3 has 16 residues. With V trimmed by 0 bases and J by 7 bases, 5 bases remained unmatched. CDR1 SGDLS and CDR2 YYNGEE come from the germline V gene. The CDR3 sequence is CASSVGSGRAHGELFF. The CDR3 nucleotides are TGTGCCAGCAGCGTAGGTAGCGGGAGGGCCCACGGGGAGCTGTTTTTT. Together with reference TRBV9 and TRBJ2-2, the CDR3 gives the full variable domain: DSGVTQTPKHLITATGQRVTLRCSPRSGDLSVYWYQQSLDQGLQFLIQYYNGEERAKGNILERFSAQQFPDLHSELNLSSLELGDSALYFCASSVGSGRAHGELFFGEGSRLTVL.

This clonotype was detected many times. The junction does not match germline at one end; this may be a read error. This sequence joins TRBV20-1 and TRBJ1-5, with TRBD1 identical over 7 bases. Germline V gene sequence: CDR1 DFQATT, CDR2 SNEGSKA (reference sequence). The length of the CDR3 is 12 residues. The CDR3, as DNA: TGCAGTGCTAGGACAGGGAATCAGCCCCAGAATTTT. The encoded protein is CSARTGNQPQNF.

This clonotype was detected many times. The chain employs TRBV10-3 and TRBJ2-7, with 7 bases matching TRBD1. Germline-derived CDR1 and CDR2 are ENHRY and SYGVKD. V shed 5 bases, J shed 3 bases, and the junction held 1 base outside the gene matches. The CDR3 spans 12 residues. The CDR3 bases are TGTGCCATCAGTAGGGACAGCTACGAGCAGTACTTC. Protein sequence: CAISRDSYEQYF.

This clonotype has ten or more counts. A single base separates this from a much larger clone, so it may be a read error. V is TRBV4-2 and J is TRBJ2-3, with D possibly being TRBD1 or TRBD2 (5 bases each). The length of the CDR3 is 14 residues. V was shortened by 3 bases and J by 6 bases, with 13 bases between the two germline ends. Germline CDR1 LGHNA, CDR2 YNFKEQ. The CDR3 nucleotides read TGTGCCAGCAGCCAGCCGGGAAACAGGGATACGCAGTATTTT. This sequence encodes CASSQPGNRDTQYF.

At least ten counts were recorded for this clonotype. This chain connects TRBV28 to TRBJ2-7, with 10 bases that match TRBD1. V shed 6 bases, J shed 2 bases, and the junction held 4 bases outside the gene matches. From germline, CDR1 is MDHEN and CDR2 SYDVKM. The length of the CDR3 is 14 residues. CDR3 bases: TGTGCCAGCAGGGGACAGGGGTCGCCCTACGAGCAGTACTTC. Translation: CASRGQGSPYEQYF.